This passage covers 20 T cell receptor beta chains from one sample sequenced in a study of vaccination and CD4 T cells after COVID-19. Cultured CD4+ T cell DNA was sequenced using the Oncomine TCR Beta short-read assay. Using its own MiXCR run on the PCR reads, TCRdb lists one record per CDR3 protein. The table has over 9,500 distinct CDR3 sequences, roughly 70% seen once. Their antigen targets remain unknown. Specified treatment: roughly 11-day PBMC culture with coronavirus spike peptide pools or control peptides (ViraFEST assay). The specimen was CD4+ T cells from blood, cultured in vitro. The source is a human donor who had recovered from COVID-19.

The V gene is TRBV19, the J gene TRBJ1-5; D gene unclear. The CDR3 is made up of 12 amino acids. V shed 6 bases and J shed 0 bases, with 3 bases lying between them. The V gene's germline CDR1 is LNHDA and CDR2 SQIVND (reference sequence). As DNA, the CDR3 is TGTGCCAGTAGGGATAGCAATCAGCCCCAGCATTTT. Protein product: CASRDSNQPQHF.

This clonotype counts as medium-sized (0.01 to 0.1%). CDR3 coding DNA: TGCGCCAGCAGTGAGTCCAGCGGGAGACGGGACAATGAGCAGTTCTTC. Protein: CASSESSGRRDNEQFF. V and J are TRBV10-1 and TRBJ2-1; 8 bases map to TRBD2. V lost 0 bases and J lost 5; bases outside the gene matches: 6. Germline V gene sequence: CDR1 WNHNN, CDR2 SYGVQD (reference sequence). The length of the CDR3 is 16 residues.

CDR3 residues: CASSIFGRTMNTEAFF. For the CDR3, the DNA is TGTGCCAGTAGTATTTTCGGCAGGACAATGAACACTGAAGCTTTCTTT. V and J are TRBV19 and TRBJ1-1; D may be TRBD1 (5 bases). The CDR3 runs 16 residues. V lost 3 bases and J lost 0, with 14 bases in between. Germline V CDR1 and CDR2: LNHDA, SQIVND (reference sequence).

V gene TRBV6-1 combines with J gene TRBJ1-5, with D perhaps TRBD1 (5 bases). This CDR3 has 13 residues. V lost 5 bases, J lost 7 bases, and 12 bases lay in between. Germline CDR1 is MNHNS and CDR2 is SASEGT. CDR3 bases: TGTGCCAGCAGTCTCAGGGATAAGCAGCCCCAGCATTTT. It translates to CASSLRDKQPQHF.

This chain connects TRBV18 to TRBJ1-1; 8 nucleotides match TRBD1. There are 14 residues in the CDR3. V dropped 8 bases and J dropped 1; count of bases not matched to a gene: 6. Germline CDR1 KGHSH, CDR2 LQKENI. In nucleotides, the CDR3 is TGTGCCAGCCGAACTGGGACAGGGAACACTGAAGCTTTCTTT. Its translation is CASRTGTGNTEAFF.

The genes are TRBV14 and TRBJ2-1; the D gene is possibly TRBD2 (6 bases). This CDR3 comprises 12 residues. Germline V gene lookup returns CDR1 SGHDN and CDR2 FVKESK. With 6 bases removed from V and 10 bases from J, the gap between germline ends came to 13 bases. CDR3 loop: CASSLYREEQFF. The CDR3 bases are TGTGCCAGCAGTCTTTATCGGGAGGAGCAGTTCTTC.

This clonotype counts as medium-sized (0.01 to 0.1%). The chain recombines TRBV6-1 with TRBJ2-5, with TRBD1 identical over 11 bases. Germline V gene sequence: CDR1 MNHNS, CDR2 SASEGT. The CDR3 length is 15 residues. Losses at the gene ends were 7 bases for V and 6 bases for J; bases not matched to a gene: 10. The chain's CDR3 is CASIDRTGGLKTQYF. In nucleotides, the CDR3 is TGTGCCAGCATAGACCGGACAGGGGGCTTGAAGACCCAGTACTTC.

The V gene is TRBV20-1, the J gene TRBJ2-2; 16 positions agree with TRBD2. Germline V CDR1 and CDR2: DFQATT, SNEGSKA (reference sequence). This CDR3 has 17 residues. V was pared by 0 bases and J by 8 bases, with 6 bases of the junction left unmatched. CDR3 protein: CSARDPGLAGGLGELFF. For the CDR3, the DNA is TGCAGTGCTAGAGATCCGGGACTAGCGGGAGGGTTGGGGGAGCTGTTTTTT.

The chain employs TRBV6-1 and TRBJ2-2; 8 bases agree with TRBD2. The germline CDR1 and CDR2 sequences are MNHNS and SASEGT. The CDR3 has 14 amino acids. With 4 bases clipped from V and 6 bases from J, the junction kept 4 bases outside the gene matches. Written as DNA, the CDR3 is TGTGCCAGCAGTGCACTAGCGGCCGCCGGGGAGCTGTTTTTT. Translation gives CASSALAAAGELFF.

The genes are TRBV12-3 or TRBV12-4 and TRBJ2-5, with 11 bases that match TRBD2. The CDR3 covers 16 residues. V lost 2 bases and J lost 5; bases outside the gene matches: 7. CDR3 in amino acids: CASSLSSGRFMETQYF. DNA for the CDR3: TGTGCCAGCAGTTTATCTAGCGGGAGGTTCATGGAGACCCAGTACTTC.

As to this clonotype: This may be a read error, as it is one base from a much larger clone. The chain carries TRBV6-2 or TRBV6-3 and TRBJ1-2, with D possibly being TRBD1 (5 bases). The V gene's germline CDR1 is MNHEY and CDR2 SVGEGT. This CDR3 is 15 amino acids long. The DNA of the CDR3 is TGTGCCAGCACATCTTCGAGGGGAACTCTCTATGACTACACCTTC. Translated, it gives CASTSSRGTLYDYTF.

The rearrangement joins TRBV2 to TRBJ1-5, with 7 bases lining up with TRBD1. Germline values: CDR1 SNHLY, CDR2 FYNNEI. Trimming removed 3 bases from V and 5 bases from J; junction bases left unmatched: 4. The CDR3 is made up of 14 amino acids. CDR3 coding DNA: TGTGCCAGCAGTGAGGGACAGAATTATCAGCCCCAGCATTTT. Residues: CASSEGQNYQPQHF.

This clonotype was counted a few times. J is TRBJ2-6 and V is TRBV15; D may be TRBD1 (6 bases). The CDR3 covers 20 residues. Looked up from germline, CDR1 is LNHNV and CDR2 is YYDKDF (reference sequence). Between the trimmed V and J ends, which lost 4 bases and 1 base, there was a span of 23 bases. DNA for the CDR3: TGTGCCACCAGCATTATTAGAGATGGGCAGGGGTTATCTGGGGCCAACGTCCTGACTTTC. This gives the protein CATSIIRDGQGLSGANVLTF.

This clonotype has just one count. V and J are TRBV29-1 and TRBJ1-2, with D perhaps TRBD1 (5 bases). Trimming left V 4 bases short and J 0 bases short, with 12 bases between. The CDR3 contains 14 residues. CDR1 is SQVTM and CDR2 is ANQGSEA in the germline V gene. DNA of the CDR3: TGCAGCGTTGTGGGGGGGAAGGCTAACTATGGCTACACCTTC. Translating it yields CSVVGGKANYGYTF.

V usage is TRBV6-5 and J usage is TRBJ2-5; no clear D gene. CDR1 is MNHEY, CDR2 SVGAGI, per germline. The V end lost 0 bases, the J end lost 7 bases, and 9 bases lay between the germline ends. CDR3 length: 13 residues. In nucleotides, the CDR3 is TGTGCCAGCAGTTACTCCCCCGAACGGACCCAGTACTTC. As protein: CASSYSPERTQYF.

The V and J genes are TRBV4-3 and TRBJ2-3; D might be TRBD1 (5 bases). This CDR3 comprises 15 residues. V was trimmed by 0 bases and J by 5 bases, leaving 12 bases between them. Germline loops: CDR1 LGHNA, CDR2 YSLEER. As DNA, the CDR3 is TGCGCCAGCAGCCAAGACAGGGTTACTCGAGATACGCAGTATTTT. Translating gives CASSQDRVTRDTQYF.

The CDR3 DNA sequence: TGCGCCAGCAGCTTGGGGGGACAGGGGTTAGCCAAAAACATTCAGTACTTC. It translates to CASSLGGQGLAKNIQYF. The chain employs TRBV5-1 and TRBJ2-4; 10 positions match TRBD1. Per germline, CDR1 SGHRS and CDR2 YFSETQ. Losses at the gene ends were 0 bases for V and 0 bases for J; bases not matched to a gene: 3. CDR3 length: 17 residues.

This clonotype was observed a single time. This rearrangement joins TRBV28 to TRBJ1-2; 7 bases map to TRBD1. With 5 bases clipped from V and 4 bases from J, the junction kept 10 bases outside the gene matches. CDR3 length equals 15 residues. From germline, CDR1 is MDHEN and CDR2 SYDVKM. The CDR3 DNA reads as TGTGCCAGCAGTCCGACCGGGACAGCCTTCTATGGCTACACCTTC. It specifies CASSPTGTAFYGYTF.

The chain has TRBV27 and TRBJ2-3; 8 positions match TRBD1. V shed 1 base and J 6 bases; nucleotides not matched to a gene: 9. Looked up from germline, CDR1 is MNHEY and CDR2 is SMNVEV (reference sequence). The CDR3 runs to 16 residues. The CDR3 DNA reads TGTGCCAGCAGTTTATACGCAGGGGGCTCGGTGGATACGCAGTATTTT. This translates into CASSLYAGGSVDTQYF.

This clonotype appeared a few times. This sequence joins TRBV2 and TRBJ2-3; no clear D gene. Germline assignment: CDR1 SNHLY and CDR2 FYNNEI. This CDR3 comprises 12 residues. V was shortened by 7 bases and J by 0 bases, with 5 bases between the two germline ends. CDR3 region: CASTVSTDTQYF. DNA for the CDR3: TGTGCCAGCACAGTAAGCACAGATACGCAGTATTTT.